The next 21 T cell receptor beta chains were all read from a single sample in a study of human T cells and chemical hapten exposure. Time point of the sample: pre-sensitization, week 0. Described treatment: therapeutic diphenylcyclopropenone sensitization with weekly scalp DPC. One entry per CDR3 protein results from TCRdb running MiXCR on the RACE reads. The sample shows about 180,000 distinct CDR3 sequences, 30% of them seen only once. This specimen was whole blood, taken in connection with sensitization to the hapten diphenylcyclopropenone (DPC). Receptors were obtained from a woman in her twenties or thirties with alopecia areata. Some clones in this sample may be carry-over from other donors' samples.

This clonotype was seen more than once but under ten times. The gene calls are TRBV20-1 and TRBJ1-5; D gene ambiguous. The CDR3 runs 13 residues. Germline values: CDR1 DFQATT, CDR2 SNEGSKA (reference sequence). Trimming took 7 bases from V and 0 from J, leaving 10 bases between them. For the CDR3, the DNA is TGCAGTGGGAGCAAATATAGCAATCAGCCCCAGCATTTT. Amino acids: CSGSKYSNQPQHF.

The sample holds a few counts of this clonotype. The chain uses TRBV25-1 and TRBJ1-1; D gene unclear. Germline lookup yields CDR1 MGHDK and CDR2 SYGVNS. This CDR3 has 13 amino acids. Trimming left V 4 bases short and J 4 bases short, with 10 bases between. CDR3 DNA sequence: TGTGCCAGCAGTGGGGTGGGGTTCACTGAAGCTTTCTTT. Its translation is CASSGVGFTEAFF.

This clonotype appeared many times. The genes are TRBV28 and TRBJ2-7; 9 bases are shared with TRBD1. The CDR3 has 14 amino acids. Trimming took 6 bases from V and 1 from J; bases not matched to a gene: 4. The germline V gene encodes CDR1 MDHEN and CDR2 SYDVKM. For the CDR3, the DNA is TGTGCCAGCAGCACCGGGACAGGGTCCTACGAGCAGTACTTC. Translation: CASSTGTGSYEQYF. The full variable domain, completed using reference TRBV28 and TRBJ2-7, is DVKVTQSSRYLVKRTGEKVFLECVQDMDHENMFWYRQDPGLGLRLIYFSYDVKMKEKGDIPEGYSVSREKKERFSLILESASTNQTSMYLCASSTGTGSYEQYFGPGTRLTVT.

This clonotype occurred a few times. The gene calls are TRBV6-5 and TRBJ1-1; the match to TRBD1 covers 8 bases. Losses at the gene ends were 6 bases for V and 5 bases for J; bases not matched to a gene: 5. Germline V gives CDR1 MNHEY, CDR2 SVGAGI. CDR3 length: 13 amino acids. The CDR3 DNA is TGTGCCAGCAGACTCAACAGGGGGACTGAAGCTTTCTTT. Translated, it gives CASRLNRGTEAFF.

V is TRBV4-1 and J is TRBJ1-1, with D tentatively TRBD1 (6 bases). Germline V lookup: CDR1 MGHRA, CDR2 YSYEKL. V was clipped by 3 bases and J by 1 base, with 12 bases between them. The CDR3 is made up of 15 amino acids. CDR3 nucleotides: TGCGCCAGCAGCCATGCGGACAGTAAGAACACTGAAGCTTTCTTT. Protein product: CASSHADSKNTEAFF.

V gene TRBV5-1 combines with J gene TRBJ2-7; 10 nucleotides align to TRBD1. Losses at the gene ends were 3 bases for V and 11 bases for J; bases not matched to a gene: 2. CDR1 and CDR2 from the germline V gene are SGHRS and YFSETQ. The CDR3 loop spans 11 amino acids. The CDR3 nucleotides are TGCGCCAGCAGCTCGGACAGGGGGGAGTACTTC. It specifies CASSSDRGEYF.

CDR3 nucleotides: TGCAGTGCTCTAGGAGGTCTTTCTAGCAATCAGCCCCAGCATTTT. Amino acid sequence: CSALGGLSSNQPQHF. The gene calls are TRBV20-1 and TRBJ1-5; D is unresolved. Trimming removed 5 bases from V and 0 bases from J, with 14 bases in between. CDR1 is DFQATT and CDR2 is SNEGSKA in the germline V gene (reference sequence). This CDR3 spans 15 amino acids.

This clonotype appeared many times. The V call is TRBV9, the J call TRBJ2-3; 7 bases fit TRBD2. This CDR3 comprises 15 residues. Trimming removed 3 bases from V and 2 bases from J; junction bases left unmatched: 6. CDR1 SGDLS and CDR2 YYNGEE come from the germline V gene. The CDR3 bases are TGTGCCAGCAGCGCAGGACTAGAGCCCACAGATACGCAGTATTTT. Its protein product is CASSAGLEPTDTQYF.

This clonotype has only a few counts. This chain links TRBV28 with TRBJ2-1; TRBD1 matches 7 bases. J gave up 9 bases and V 5 bases, and 10 bases lay outside the gene matches. This CDR3 region has 14 residues. Germline CDR1 is MDHEN and CDR2 is SYDVKM. Written as DNA, the CDR3 is TGTGCCAGCAGTCCAATCAGGGGGATCAGTGAGCAGTTCTTC. It encodes CASSPIRGISEQFF. Full variable domain (outside the CDR3, taken from reference TRBV28 and TRBJ2-1): DVKVTQSSRYLVKRTGEKVFLECVQDMDHENMFWYRQDPGLGLRLIYFSYDVKMKEKGDIPEGYSVSREKKERFSLILESASTNQTSMYLCASSPIRGISEQFFGPGTRLTVL.

The gene calls are TRBV2 and TRBJ2-2; D is perhaps TRBD2 (6 bases). Germline CDR1 reads SNHLY; CDR2 reads FYNNEI. V dropped 11 bases and J dropped 0 bases, with 16 bases sitting between them. The CDR3 is 15 amino acids. The CDR3 protein is CAGGADRTNTGELFF. In DNA form, the CDR3 reads TGTGCCGGAGGGGCAGACCGTACGAACACCGGGGAGCTGTTTTTT.

The gene calls are TRBV4-1 and TRBJ1-4, with 9 bases fitting TRBD1. The CDR3 sequence is 14 residues long. Germline CDR1 reads MGHRA; CDR2 reads YSYEKL. Trimming cost V 1 base and J 12 bases; bases outside gene matches: 6. CDR3 bases: TGCGCCAGCAGCCAAGCGGGGGACAGGGTTGAACTGTTTTTT. Protein: CASSQAGDRVELFF.

As to this clonotype: Its ends do not fully match the called genes, so a read error is possible. The chain carries TRBV28 and TRBJ1-5; D is undetermined. Germline V CDR1 and CDR2: MDHEN, SYDVKM. The CDR3 is made up of 14 amino acids. The CDR3 coding sequence is TGTGTCAGCAGCTCGATACTTAGCAATCAGCCCCAGCATTTT. Encoded protein: CVSSSILSNQPQHF.

This rearrangement joins TRBV24-1 to TRBJ2-1, with D unclear. Trimming left V 3 bases short and J 6 bases short, with 8 bases between. This CDR3 has 13 amino acids. CDR1 is KGHDR, CDR2 SFDVKD, per germline. The CDR3 region is CATSDPRSNEQFF. The CDR3 DNA is TGTGCCACCAGTGATCCTCGGAGCAATGAGCAGTTCTTC.

This clonotype came up a few times. The rearrangement links TRBV20-1 to TRBJ1-1; no clear D. Germline loops: CDR1 DFQATT, CDR2 SNEGSKA (reference sequence). The V and J ends lost 6 bases and 2 bases respectively, with 16 bases between them. The CDR3 runs to 14 residues. CDR3 bases: TGCAGTGCCCCACAACGGACGGCAAACACTGAAGCTTTCTTT. This encodes CSAPQRTANTEAFF.

This chain links TRBV28 with TRBJ1-2, with a tentative D call TRBD1 (5 bases). CDR3 length: 12 residues. CDR1 and CDR2 (germline): MDHEN, SYDVKM. V lost 4 bases to trimming and J lost 8 bases, with 11 bases between them. Here the CDR3 DNA reads TGTGCCAGCAGTTCTTCAGGGTTCGGCTACACCTTC. Amino acids: CASSSSGFGYTF.

The J gene is TRBJ1-5, the V gene TRBV19; the D is unclear. This CDR3 comprises 13 residues. V lost 5 bases, J lost 6 bases, and 11 bases lay in between. The V gene's germline CDR1 is LNHDA and CDR2 SQIVND (reference sequence). CDR3 region: CASSGATGQPQHF. The CDR3 DNA is TGTGCCAGTAGTGGAGCCACGGGTCAGCCCCAGCATTTT.

The chain couples TRBV29-1 to TRBJ1-2; D possibly corresponds to TRBD1 (6 bases). The CDR3 runs to 13 residues. The germline gives CDR1 SQVTM, CDR2 ANQGSEA. Between the trimmed V and J ends, which lost 3 bases and 4 bases, there was a span of 12 bases. CDR3 amino acids: CSVEGGDFYGYTF. Written as DNA, the CDR3 is TGCAGCGTTGAGGGGGGCGACTTCTATGGCTACACCTTC.

The chain's CDR3 is CASSLIGARYNEQFF. The CDR3 DNA reads as TGTGCCAGCAGCTTGATCGGGGCCCGATACAATGAGCAGTTCTTC. The gene calls are TRBV5-4 and TRBJ2-1; D tentatively reads TRBD1 or TRBD2 (5 bases each). V lost 1 base, J lost 4 bases, and 12 bases lay in between. Germline CDR1 is SGHNT and CDR2 is YYREEE (reference sequence). The CDR3 loop spans 15 amino acids.

CDR3 in DNA: TGTGCCAGCAGTTTTTCGCGGAATGAGCAGTTCTTC. This encodes CASSFSRNEQFF. The chain recombines TRBV28 with TRBJ2-1; D not certain. V shed 3 bases and J shed 7 bases, with 7 bases lying between them. Germline-derived CDR1 and CDR2 are MDHEN and SYDVKM. CDR3 length: 12 residues.

This clonotype appeared a few times. The chain uses TRBV20-1 and TRBJ1-5; 8 nucleotides agree with TRBD1. Per the germline V gene, CDR1 is DFQATT and CDR2 is SNEGSKA (reference sequence). The V gene end was trimmed by 2 bases and the J gene end by 7 bases; junction bases not matched to a gene: 10. This CDR3 region has 15 residues. The CDR3 DNA follows: TGCAGTGCTAGACCCCCAGGGGGCGCGTGGCAGCCCCAGCATTTT. Translated, it gives CSARPPGGAWQPQHF.

This clonotype occurred a few times. The chain couples TRBV6-6 to TRBJ2-1; 9 bases match TRBD1. With 0 bases clipped from V and 6 bases from J, the junction kept 6 bases outside the gene matches. The CDR3 loop spans 16 amino acids. The germline V gene encodes CDR1 MNHNY and CDR2 SVGAGI (reference sequence). DNA of the CDR3: TGTGCCAGCAGTTACTCGAGGGGGACAGGGATCAATGAGCAGTTCTTC. It encodes CASSYSRGTGINEQFF.